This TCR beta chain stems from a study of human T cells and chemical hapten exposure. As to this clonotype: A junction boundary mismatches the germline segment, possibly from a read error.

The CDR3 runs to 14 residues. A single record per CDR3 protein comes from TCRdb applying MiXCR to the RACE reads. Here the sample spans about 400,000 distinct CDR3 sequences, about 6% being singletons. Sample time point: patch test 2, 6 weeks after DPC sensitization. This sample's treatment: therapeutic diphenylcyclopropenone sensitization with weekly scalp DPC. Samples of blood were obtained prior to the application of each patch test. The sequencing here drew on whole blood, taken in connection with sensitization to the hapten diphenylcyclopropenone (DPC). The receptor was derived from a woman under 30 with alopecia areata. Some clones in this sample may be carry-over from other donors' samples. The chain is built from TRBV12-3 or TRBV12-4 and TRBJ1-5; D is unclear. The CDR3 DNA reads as TGTGCCGGCAGCCGTGGACCTAGCAATCAGCCCCAGCATTTT. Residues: CAGSRGPSNQPQHF.